The entry that follows covers one T cell receptor beta chain sequence. The sample comes from a study of cytomegalovirus exposure and HLA in healthy donors. CDR3 length: 12 residues. Germline CDR1 is MNHEY and CDR2 is SVGAGI. Trimming pared 11 bases from V and 8 bases from J, leaving 15 bases between. With 60 Vbeta and 13 Jbeta primers, the PCR was carried out. This table comes from immunoSEQ multiplex PCR, and its TCRdb copy is limited to in-frame clones, with some not included. The sample records 110,000 to 150,000 clones, approximately 80% being singletons. The material sequenced was PBMCs. V and J are TRBV6-5 and TRBJ1-4; D is ambiguous. The sequence came from a male donor in good health and CMV-seronegative. This CDR3 reads CAARGNGEKLFF. The DNA of the CDR3 is TGTGCCGCCCGGGGTAATGGCGAAAAACTGTTTTTT.